These 31 T cell receptor beta chains share one sample of origin, sequenced in a study of OX40 agonist ivuxolimab in advanced cancers. Some clones are missing from TCRdb's copy, which holds only in-frame ones; the method was immunoSEQ multiplex PCR. The sample lists about 28,000 clones; about 84% were seen once. The sample consisted of CD4+ or CD8+ T cells sorted from blood, taken in a trial of the OX40 agonist ivuxolimab. These receptors originate from an adult with an advanced solid tumor such as melanoma, head and neck, liver or kidney cancer.

The V gene is TRBV4-2, the J gene TRBJ1-2, with D unresolved. The CDR3 sequence is 14 residues long. Trimming left V 0 bases short and J 4 bases short, with 9 bases between. CDR1 and CDR2 from the germline V gene are LGHNA and YNFKEQ. The CDR3 region is CASSQEPQGYGYTF. For the CDR3, the DNA is TGTGCCAGCAGCCAAGAGCCTCAAGGCTATGGCTACACCTTC.

The V call is TRBV7-9, the J call TRBJ1-2; D not certain. The V end was cut by 6 bases, the J end by 2 bases, with 13 bases between. Looked up from germline, CDR1 is SEHNR and CDR2 is FQNEAQ (reference sequence). This CDR3 has 14 amino acids. CDR3 DNA sequence: TGTGCCAGCAGGTTGGACGGGCGAAACTATGGCTACACCTTC. This sequence encodes CASRLDGRNYGYTF.

A single count supports this clone. CDR3 in DNA: TGTGCCAGCAGCTCTGGTGAGACCCAGTACTTC. It yields the protein CASSSGETQYF. The V and J genes are TRBV13 and TRBJ2-5; no clear D. This CDR3 region has 11 residues. V was clipped by 4 bases and J by 5 bases, with 5 bases between them. Per the germline V gene, CDR1 is PRHDT and CDR2 is FYEKMQ (reference sequence).

There are a few counts of this clone. V and J are TRBV5-1 and TRBJ2-1; 10 bases align to TRBD2. The CDR3 has 21 residues. Germline CDR1 reads SGHRS; CDR2 reads YFSETQ. V gave up 4 bases and J gave up 0 bases; unmatched junction bases: 19. The CDR3 is CASSGRGGSLAGAGSYNEQFF. CDR3 DNA sequence: TGCGCCAGCAGCGGGCGGGGAGGGTCGCTAGCGGGAGCAGGCTCCTACAATGAGCAGTTCTTC.

The rearrangement links TRBV5-5 to TRBJ1-2; weak D call: TRBD1 (5 bases). V lost 1 base, J lost 0 bases, and 13 bases lay in between. Germline CDR1 reads SGHKS; CDR2 reads YYEKEE (reference sequence). This CDR3 has 16 amino acids. The CDR3 reads CASSLLGAQTNYGYTF. The CDR3, as DNA: TGTGCCAGCAGCTTGTTAGGGGCACAAACTAACTATGGCTACACCTTC.

The chain joins TRBV11-3 to TRBJ2-1; the D is unclear. This CDR3 region has 13 residues. Trimming stripped 5 bases from V and 8 bases from J, with 13 bases between. CDR1 and CDR2 (germline): SGHNT, YENEEA. The CDR3 region has the DNA TGTGCCAGCAGCCCCCAACCCGGACATGAGCAGTTCTTC. This encodes CASSPQPGHEQFF.

The chain recombines TRBV21-1 with TRBJ2-5; no DNA check was done on the table's D call, TRBD1. TRBV21-1 is deemed a pseudogene. This CDR3 has 15 residues. The CDR3 DNA reads as TGTGCCAGCAGCAGGGACAGGGGCCCACAAGAGACCCAGTACTTC. Translating it yields CASSRDRGPQETQYF.

The V call is TRBV19, the J call TRBJ2-2, with D possibly being TRBD2 (5 bases). V was clipped by 3 bases and J by 6 bases, with 8 bases between them. The CDR3 extends over 13 amino acids. CDR1 and CDR2 (germline): LNHDA, SQIVND (reference sequence). CDR3 nucleotides: TGTGCCAGTAGTATTACCGGGGCCGGGGAGCTGTTTTTT. Its protein product is CASSITGAGELFF. Combining the CDR3 with reference TRBV19 and TRBJ2-2 gives the whole variable domain DGGITQSPKYLFRKEGQNVTLSCEQNLNHDAMYWYRQDPGQGLRLIYYSQIVNDFQKGDIAEGYSVSREKKESFPLTVTSAQKNPTAFYLCASSITGAGELFFGEGSRLTVL.

V gene TRBV28 combines with J gene TRBJ1-2; D is ambiguous. The CDR3 is 14 residues long. CDR1 MDHEN and CDR2 SYDVKM come from the germline V gene. Trimming took off 11 bases at V and 6 bases at J, with 22 bases between the two ends. CDR3 in amino acids: CARLTVSILNGYTF. The CDR3 nucleotides are TGTGCCCGCCTGACGGTAAGTATCCTCAATGGCTACACCTTC.

The V gene is TRBV5-6, the J gene TRBJ2-3; TRBD2 agrees at 7 bases. Per germline, CDR1 SGHDT and CDR2 YYEEEE. There are 16 residues in the CDR3. V lost 3 bases to trimming and J lost 0 bases; unmatched junction nucleotides: 7. This CDR3 is CASSSDPSGSTDTQYF. The CDR3 region has the DNA TGTGCCAGCAGCTCCGACCCTAGCGGCAGCACAGATACGCAGTATTTT.

This clone was detected only once. V gene TRBV5-6 combines with J gene TRBJ2-7, with 9 bases matching TRBD1. The CDR3 is 14 residues long. Losses at the gene ends were 4 bases for V and 2 bases for J; bases not matched to a gene: 4. Germline values: CDR1 SGHDT, CDR2 YYEEEE. The CDR3: CASSPGQGAYEQYF. The DNA for the CDR3 is TGTGCCAGCAGCCCGGGACAGGGAGCCTACGAGCAGTACTTC.

The chain links TRBV9 to TRBJ1-6; 7 positions match TRBD1. V was pared by 3 bases and J by 6 bases, with 3 bases of the junction left unmatched. This CDR3 has 14 residues. CDR1 and CDR2 from the germline V gene are SGDLS and YYNGEE. The CDR3 loop reads CASSAGQSNSPLHF. The CDR3 DNA follows: TGTGCCAGCAGCGCGGGACAGTCTAATTCACCCCTCCACTTT.

The rearrangement joins TRBV29-1 to TRBJ2-1; D might be TRBD2 (7 bases). Deletions cut 4 bases from V and 6 bases from J, with 13 bases between. CDR1 and CDR2 from the germline V gene are SQVTM and ANQGSEA. This CDR3 is 13 amino acids long. CDR3 bases: TGCAGCGTTGTTGGACAGCGGGGCAATGAGCAGTTCTTC. This translates into CSVVGQRGNEQFF.

The V call is TRBV5-1, the J call TRBJ2-2, with D unclear. The CDR3 spans 12 residues. Looked up from germline, CDR1 is SGHRS and CDR2 is YFSETQ. V dropped 5 bases and J dropped 2 bases, with 4 bases sitting between them. The CDR3 nucleotides read TGCGCCAGCAGAACAAACACCGGGGAGCTGTTTTTT. The encoded protein is CASRTNTGELFF. The full variable domain, its missing parts supplied by reference TRBV5-1 and TRBJ2-2, is KAGVTQTPRYLIKTRGQQVTLSCSPISGHRSVSWYQQTPGQGLQFLFEYFSETQRNKGNFPGRFSGRQFSNSRSEMNVSTLELGDSALYLCASRTNTGELFFGEGSRLTVL.

This chain links TRBV29-1 with TRBJ2-3; no definite D call. This CDR3 contains 13 residues. Germline-derived CDR1 and CDR2 are SQVTM and ANQGSEA. Trimming cost V 3 bases and J 5 bases, with 12 bases left between them. CDR3 DNA sequence: TGCAGCGTTGATAGAGCCGGTCTAGATACGCAGTATTTT. Translating gives CSVDRAGLDTQYF.

V is TRBV5-6 and J is TRBJ2-1; 9 bases align to TRBD2. Germline V CDR1 and CDR2: SGHDT, YYEEEE. V lost 2 bases and J lost 3; bases outside the gene matches: 9. The CDR3 extends over 17 amino acids. DNA of the CDR3: TGTGCCAGCAGCTTATCGTATAGCGGGAGTTTCTACAATGAGCAGTTCTTC. Protein product: CASSLSYSGSFYNEQFF.

The chain recombines TRBV4-1 with TRBJ2-2; 9 bases fit TRBD2. This CDR3 is 18 amino acids long. Germline loops: CDR1 MGHRA, CDR2 YSYEKL. With V trimmed by 3 bases and J by 5 bases, 13 bases remained unmatched. In nucleotides, the CDR3 is TGCGCCAGCAGCCAGTTGTTTAGCGGGAGTGGGGGAACCGGGGAGCTGTTTTTT. Protein product: CASSQLFSGSGGTGELFF.

The gene calls are TRBV19 and TRBJ2-7, with D perhaps matching TRBD2 (6 bases). V lost 10 bases to trimming and J lost 3 bases, with 13 bases between them. The CDR3 contains 12 residues. Germline-derived CDR1 and CDR2 are LNHDA and SQIVND (reference sequence). The CDR3 reads CATSGGNYEQYF. CDR3 coding DNA: TGTGCCACCTCCGGGGGAAACTACGAGCAGTACTTC. Drawing the rest from reference TRBV19 and TRBJ2-7, the complete variable domain is DGGITQSPKYLFRKEGQNVTLSCEQNLNHDAMYWYRQDPGQGLRLIYYSQIVNDFQKGDIAEGYSVSREKKESFPLTVTSAQKNPTAFYLCATSGGNYEQYFGPGTRLTVT.

The chain joins TRBV28 to TRBJ2-1; the match to TRBD1 covers 8 bases. Germline values: CDR1 MDHEN, CDR2 SYDVKM. V dropped 6 bases and J dropped 6; count of bases not matched to a gene: 10. CDR3 length: 15 residues. This chain's CDR3 is CASRSSGGPSNEQFF. CDR3 nucleotides: TGTGCCAGCAGGTCCTCAGGGGGCCCCAGCAATGAGCAGTTCTTC.

The rearrangement uses TRBV7-9 and TRBJ2-7; TRBD2 agrees at 9 bases. The CDR3 is 12 amino acids. Losses at the gene ends were 8 bases for V and 7 bases for J; bases not matched to a gene: 6. Germline CDR1 and CDR2: SEHNR and FQNEAQ (reference sequence). In DNA, the CDR3 is TGTGCCAGCCTAGGACTAGCGCCGGAGCAGTACTTC. Its protein product is CASLGLAPEQYF.

The rearrangement joins TRBV12-2 to TRBJ2-3; TRBD2, as called in the table, went unchecked against the DNA. TRBV12-2 is assigned pseudogene status. This CDR3 contains 20 residues. CDR3 amino acids: CASRLALSSGRAPYTDTQYF. The CDR3 DNA reads as TGTGCAAGTCGCTTAGCGCTCTCGAGCGGGAGGGCCCCTTACACAGATACGCAGTATTTT.

A few counts support this clone. J is TRBJ1-1 and V is TRBV7-9, with a tentative D call TRBD1 (5 bases). This CDR3 has 15 amino acids. Trimming removed 2 bases at V and 3 bases at J, with 13 bases between. Germline lookup yields CDR1 SEHNR and CDR2 FQNEAQ (reference sequence). CDR3 nucleotide sequence: TGTGCCAGCAGCTTATTCAGGGTCAGGGACACTGAAGCTTTCTTT. Its protein product is CASSLFRVRDTEAFF. The full variable domain, completed using reference TRBV7-9 and TRBJ1-1, is DTGVSQNPRHKITKRGQNVTFRCDPISEHNRLYWYRQTLGQGPEFLTYFQNEAQLEKSRLLSDRFSAERPKGSFSTLEIQRTEQGDSAMYLCASSLFRVRDTEAFFGQGTRLTVV.

This chain uses TRBV11-1 with TRBJ2-3, with 10 bases aligning to TRBD1. Germline CDR1 is SGHAT and CDR2 is FQDESV (reference sequence). The CDR3 length is 16 residues. Trimming at V came to 4 bases and at J to 4 bases, leaving 8 bases not matched to a gene. The CDR3 DNA follows: TGTGCCAGCAGCTCACCCGGGACAGGGGTGTCAGATACGCAGTATTTT. The encoded protein is CASSSPGTGVSDTQYF.

The genes are TRBV6-5 and TRBJ2-1; 8 positions agree with TRBD2. This CDR3 has 14 residues. Trimming at V came to 5 bases and at J to 10 bases, leaving 10 bases not matched to a gene. Germline CDR1 and CDR2: MNHEY and SVGAGI. The CDR3 reads CASSIAGPLKEQFF. In DNA form, the CDR3 reads TGTGCCAGCAGTATAGCGGGACCCTTAAAGGAGCAGTTCTTC.

The chain has TRBV10-2 and TRBJ2-7; 7 bases map to TRBD1. Germline loops: CDR1 WSHSY, CDR2 SAAADI. Unmatched junction bases numbered 11, after V lost 3 bases and J lost 3 bases. The CDR3 contains 16 residues. CDR3 sequence (DNA): TGCGCCAGCAGTGATTCCAGGGACAGAAGGGACTACGAGCAGTACTTC. Amino acid sequence: CASSDSRDRRDYEQYF.

This clone was seen a single time. V gene TRBV11-3 combines with J gene TRBJ1-1; D uncertain. Germline V lookup: CDR1 SGHNT, CDR2 YENEEA. This CDR3 is built from 13 residues. Trimming took 4 bases from V and 3 from J, leaving 9 bases between them. In DNA, the CDR3 is TGTGCCAGCAGCTGGGCGGGGTACACTGAAGCTTTCTTT. Protein product: CASSWAGYTEAFF.

The chain couples TRBV6-4 to TRBJ2-3; D not resolved. With 2 bases removed from V and 3 bases from J, the gap between germline ends came to 6 bases. The CDR3 loop spans 13 amino acids. Germline V lookup: CDR1 MRHNA, CDR2 SNTAGT. The CDR3 here is CASSDKETDTQYF. CDR3 nucleotide sequence: TGTGCCAGCAGTGACAAGGAAACAGATACGCAGTATTTT.

The rearrangement links TRBV7-9 to TRBJ1-4; 9 positions match TRBD1. CDR3 length: 15 amino acids. After removal of 6 bases from V and 10 bases from J, the junction contained 12 bases not matched to a gene. Germline V gives CDR1 SEHNR, CDR2 FQNEAQ (reference sequence). For the CDR3, the DNA is TGTGCCAGCAGTATACCCCGGGACAGGGACGGAAAACTGTTTTTT. It is translated as CASSIPRDRDGKLFF. Supplemented by reference TRBV7-9 and TRBJ1-4, the full variable domain reads DTGVSQNPRHKITKRGQNVTFRCDPISEHNRLYWYRQTLGQGPEFLTYFQNEAQLEKSRLLSDRFSAERPKGSFSTLEIQRTEQGDSAMYLCASSIPRDRDGKLFFGSGTQLSVL.

Comment on this clone: Since a far larger clone is one base different, this is likely a read error. The V gene is TRBV4-2, the J gene TRBJ2-1; D gene unclear. This CDR3 has 12 amino acids. Looked up from germline, CDR1 is LGHNA and CDR2 is YNFKEQ. V was clipped by 1 base and J by 6 bases, with 4 bases between them. CDR3 in amino acids: CASSQVLNEQFF. As DNA, the CDR3 is TGTGCCAGCAGCCAAGTTCTCAATGAGCAGTTCTTC.

The V and J genes are TRBV7-9 and TRBJ2-1, with D possibly being TRBD2 (6 bases). CDR1 is SEHNR and CDR2 is FQNEAQ in the germline V gene (reference sequence). Trimming took 4 bases from V and 1 from J, leaving 17 bases between them. CDR3 length equals 17 residues. The CDR3 loop reads CASSSPGGGNSYNEQFF. Written as DNA, the CDR3 is TGTGCCAGCAGCTCACCCGGTGGCGGGAATTCCTACAATGAGCAGTTCTTC.

This chain uses TRBV2 with TRBJ2-7; D uncertain. Germline lookup yields CDR1 SNHLY and CDR2 FYNNEI. The CDR3 runs to 14 residues. Trimming shortened V by 0 bases and J by 0 bases, and 6 bases separated the two germline ends. Here the CDR3 DNA reads TGTGCCAGCAGTGAAGCCCCGAGCTCCTACGAGCAGTACTTC. Its translation: CASSEAPSSYEQYF.